This TCR beta chain was obtained from a study of T cell repertoires in cytomegalovirus infection. This clonotype was detected many times. Its cognate antigen is unknown. In TCRdb, the reads were re-called with MiXCR into one record per CDR3 protein. Of tens of thousands of distinct CDR3 sequences in the sample, around 18% were seen once. This CDR3 is built from 14 residues. Germline V CDR1 and CDR2: KGHDR, SFDVKD. The V segment lost 6 bases and the J segment 4 bases; nucleotides outside the gene matches: 6. Material: CD8+ T cells from cultured PBMCs, obtained from culture after CMV antigen stimulation. The receptor was derived from a human donor in good health (CMV status not recorded). Some clones in this sample may be carry-over from other donors' samples. V and J are TRBV24-1 and TRBJ2-5, with 8 positions matching TRBD1. The CDR3 loop reads CATSPGGAGETQYF. The CDR3 DNA follows: TGTGCCACCAGTCCAGGGGGCGCCGGAGAGACCCAGTACTTC.